This T cell receptor (beta chain) was retrieved from a study of T cells in Graves' hyperthyroidism and ophthalmopathy. Ahead of any ophthalmopathy symptoms, the blood sample was obtained at the first diagnosis of hyperthyroidism. Regions amplified from RNA transcripts were the TCR beta CDR3 regions. With the HTBI primer set, the TCR CDR3 went through a first round of RT-PCR. A single record per CDR3 protein comes from TCRdb applying MiXCR to the multiplex PCR reads. Here the sample spans 250,000 or so distinct CDR3 sequences, more than 12% being singletons. This clonotype was seen at least ten times. This CDR3 comprises 19 residues. Trimming took 1 base from V and 0 from J; bases not matched to a gene: 12. Germline V gene sequence: CDR1 SGHRS, CDR2 YFSETQ.

The origin of this receptor is a woman aged 40 to 50 with Graves' hyperthyroidism that later progressed to Graves' ophthalmopathy. Sequenced sample: blood. The chain recombines TRBV5-1 with TRBJ2-5, with 10 bases lining up with TRBD2. The CDR3 loop is CASSLRGRLAGAYQETQYF. For the CDR3, the DNA is TGCGCCAGCAGCTTGCGAGGGCGGCTAGCGGGAGCCTACCAAGAGACCCAGTACTTC.